This T cell receptor (beta chain) was observed in a study of shared clonotypes between healthy human individuals. Regarding this clone: Its cognate antigen is unknown.

The assay was run at deep level. The assay was immunoSEQ multiplex PCR, and TCRdb's table has in-frame clones only and misses some. Among about 2 million clones, approximately 94% were seen once, and the ten largest hold 0.85% to 1.2%. Findings and caveats of the study: It was the few donors that limited the genetic and exposure-history diversity represented. Rarefaction showed sorted-subset sequencing was incomplete despite large depth. The naive CD4 repertoires of a handful of donors were compared, and roughly 5.1% of clonotypes were shared.

Terminally differentiated effector memory CD45RA+ cells were excluded from the naive CD8 cells, which were CD45RO-negative and positively selected for CCR7. Germline lookup yields CDR1 SQVTM and CDR2 ANQGSEA. The CDR3 is made up of 15 amino acids. Trimming cost V 7 bases and J 5 bases, with 23 bases left between them. The clonotype comes from a man aged 18 to 30 in good health. Sequencing used naive CD8+ T cells sorted from blood. The chain employs TRBV29-1 and TRBJ2-5; the D gene could be TRBD1 or TRBD2 (5 bases each). CDR3 protein: CSALEGIHHAETQYF. In nucleotides, the CDR3 is TGCAGCGCCCTCGAGGGGATTCACCACGCGGAGACCCAGTACTTC.